The entry that follows covers one T cell receptor beta chain sequence. The data originate from a study of blood T cell repertoires in COVID-19. The wider study: Specimens from acute and convalescent COVID-19 originated in the United States, Italy and Spain. Sources were T cells, B-cell-depleted T cells, or PBMCs; the material itself was cDNA or gDNA.

V gave up 4 bases and J gave up 0 bases, with 13 bases separating them. Germline V CDR1 and CDR2: SGHRS, YFSETQ. The CDR3 runs to 16 residues. How the authors handled the data: For nucleated cells, counts were estimated from reference gene primer amplification. Generated by immunoSEQ multiplex PCR, the TCRdb table keeps only in-frame clones and is missing some. The D gene and trimming were derived from the DNA, and the V and J assignments and clone size from that table. The table records approximately 350,000 clones, over 70% of them present only once. The chain uses TRBV5-1 and TRBJ1-4, with D hard to call. The TCR comes from a woman aged 45-65 years with COVID-19, enrolled during active disease. Sequencing was performed on peripheral blood. Here the CDR3 DNA reads TGCGCCAGCAGCGTTAAACAGCAAACAACTAATGAAAAACTGTTTTTT. Protein sequence: CASSVKQQTTNEKLFF. The complete variable domain, with remaining parts taken from reference TRBV5-1 and TRBJ1-4, reads KAGVTQTPRYLIKTRGQQVTLSCSPISGHRSVSWYQQTPGQGLQFLFEYFSETQRNKGNFPGRFSGRQFSNSRSEMNVSTLELGDSALYLCASSVKQQTTNEKLFFGSGTQLSVL.